This is a list of T cell receptor beta chains from one sample in a study of quantifying T cell responses using KT2 cells. TCRdb reprocessed the UMI-ligation and nested PCR reads via MiXCR and lists one record per CDR3 protein. The table shows around 56,000 distinct CDR3 sequences, with about 12% occurring only once. The material sequenced was PBMCs spiked with cells of the T cell clone KT2. The receptors stem from a human donor. Each CDR3 is given with its conserved first and last residue. Some rows mark clone size as missing; the rest say once, few, many or name a class of expanded clone.

v_call	j_call	cdr3_length	clone_size	cdr3_aa
TRBV12-3/TRBV12-4	TRBJ1-1	13	.	CASRTGENTEAFF
TRBV27	TRBJ2-3	14	many	CASSLVAGAYTQYF
TRBV4-1	TRBJ2-7	16	few	CASSQRGQGISYEQYF
TRBV28	TRBJ1-1	14	many	CASNPGLEGTEAFF
TRBV12-3/TRBV12-4	TRBJ1-6	19	.	CASSPHQGTGKGDNSPLHF
TRBV27	TRBJ1-1	15	.	CASRTGVAANTEAFF
TRBV5-1	TRBJ2-7	11	.	CASREAYEQYF
TRBV9	TRBJ1-6	13	many	CASRSYENSPLHF
TRBV6-5	TRBJ2-7	15	few	CASRTSGGASYEQYF
TRBV5-1	TRBJ2-1	16	.	CTSSFLGGAVENEQFF
TRBV6-5	TRBJ1-2	18	many	CASSYSTPPGQGTYGYTF
TRBV24-1	TRBJ2-5	18	many	CATSDHRGDASNQETQYF
TRBV6-5	TRBJ2-7	12	few	CASHRGPNEQYF
TRBV18	TRBJ2-1	15	.	CASSPGGGSYNEQFF
TRBV7-8	TRBJ2-3	16	medium-sized	CASSKRQRYSTDTQYF
TRBV20-1	TRBJ2-7	15	once	CSAPGGWVRGYEQYF
TRBV5-1	TRBJ2-2	17	large	CASSLVGNQARTGELFF
TRBV20-1	TRBJ2-5	13	few	CSAASGGAQTQYF
TRBV20-1	TRBJ2-1	20	few	CSARVVWTSGAVSSYNEQFF
TRBV7-8	TRBJ2-2	15	.	CASRLDRVGSGELFF
TRBV7-9	TRBJ2-1	15	few	CASSSTGTSGNEQFF
TRBV7-8	TRBJ2-3	18	few	CASSLTRTRETSTDTQYF
TRBV27	TRBJ2-7	15	many	CASSLSPADPYEQYF
TRBV6-5	TRBJ1-3	15	many	CASTRFGGEGNTIYF
TRBV25-1	TRBJ2-5	14	few	CASSDPQEKETQYF
TRBV18	TRBJ2-6	16	many	CASSDRTDSGANVLTF
TRBV5-1	TRBJ1-2	14	few	CASSLDRGHSGYTF
TRBV11-2	TRBJ1-6	15	.	CASSLLDRDNSPLHF
TRBV6-6	TRBJ1-2	15	.	CASTNMGQIYYGYTF
TRBV2	TRBJ1-2	14	once	CASSTPGQFYGYAF
TRBV7-6	TRBJ1-1	12	.	CASSLSGTEAFF
TRBV12-5	TRBJ2-1	18	few	CASGWQRLAGGANNEQFF
TRBV9	TRBJ2-1	15	many	CASSVDWGGLGEQFF
TRBV12-3/TRBV12-4	TRBJ2-2	22	few	CASSFFTNAFQREGRNTGELFF
TRBV20-1	TRBJ2-7	13	few	CSARGQGIHEQYF
TRBV5-1	TRBJ2-1	13	.	CASSIGQPVEQFF
TRBV5-1	TRBJ1-1	16	.	CASSLALAQRNTEAFF
TRBV6-6	TRBJ2-5	15	many	CASSRPTGVEETQYF
TRBV7-2	TRBJ1-2	20	.	CASSLFATPGQVGGDYGYTF
TRBV7-2	TRBJ2-5	15	.	CASSLGFWGGETQYF
TRBV2	TRBJ2-2	16	few	CASNHRNSGNTGELFF
TRBV4-1	TRBJ2-3	16	.	CASSQRTVVSTDTQYF
TRBV2	TRBJ1-6	14	few	CASNAGSGISPLHF